This TCR beta chain originates from a study of beta chain features in type 1 diabetes. Study-wide results and limits: The study found moderately but significantly shorter TCRB CDR3s in all four CD4+ subsets of Type 1 diabetes patients.

The V end lost 2 bases, the J end lost 0 bases, and 7 bases lay between the germline ends. This CDR3 has 14 residues. The germline V gene encodes CDR1 SGHTA and CDR2 FQGNSA. TCRB transcripts that were expressed got sequenced, as all of the isolated RNA had been reverse transcribed. TCRdb's copy holds only in-frame clones and misses some; the assay was immunoSEQ multiplex PCR. The sample holds roughly 350,000 clones; 9.5% to 10% are singletons and the top ten take about 0.6%. Via CD45RO/CCR7/CD25/CD127/CD95/CD27, cells of the CD4+ naive, central memory, regulatory and stem cell-like memory subsets were sorted. In this sample, this clone turned up many times. Its cognate antigen is unknown.

This TCR was recovered from a man aged 25-45 years with type 1 diabetes. The sequenced material came from central memory CD4+ T cells from blood. This chain joins TRBV7-2 and TRBJ1-1; D is uncertain. The CDR3 DNA follows: TGTGCCAGCAGCTTAAGCAGGTTGAACACTGAAGCTTTCTTT. Translation gives CASSLSRLNTEAFF.